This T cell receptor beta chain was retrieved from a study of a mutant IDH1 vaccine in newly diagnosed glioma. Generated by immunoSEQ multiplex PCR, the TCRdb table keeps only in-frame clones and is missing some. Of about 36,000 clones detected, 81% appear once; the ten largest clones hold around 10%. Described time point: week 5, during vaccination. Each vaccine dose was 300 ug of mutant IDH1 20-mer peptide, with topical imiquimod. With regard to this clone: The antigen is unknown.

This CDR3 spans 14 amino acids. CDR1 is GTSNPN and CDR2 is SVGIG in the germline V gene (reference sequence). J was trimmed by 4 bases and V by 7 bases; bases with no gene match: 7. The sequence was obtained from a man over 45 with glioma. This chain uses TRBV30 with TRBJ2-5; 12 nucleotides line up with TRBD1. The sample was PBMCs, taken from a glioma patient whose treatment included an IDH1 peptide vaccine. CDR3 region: CALFRDRGRETQYF. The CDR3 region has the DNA TGTGCCTTGTTCCGGGACAGGGGGCGAGAGACCCAGTACTTC. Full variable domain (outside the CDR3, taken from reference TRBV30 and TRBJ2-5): SQTIHQWPATLVQPVGSPLSLECTVEGTSNPNLYWYRQAAGRGLQLLFYSVGIGQISSEVPQNLSASRPQDRQFILSSKKLLLSDSGFYLCALFRDRGRETQYFGPGTRLLVL.